This T cell receptor (beta chain) appears in the sequencing data of a study of blood T cell repertoires in COVID-19. On the study more broadly: Researchers got acute and convalescent COVID-19 samples from the United States, Italy and Spain.

Patients at the Seattle site were enrolled during active infection and followed longitudinally. Germline V gene lookup returns CDR1 SGHTA and CDR2 FQGTGA. The length of the CDR3 is 14 residues. The V segment lost 4 bases and the J segment 4 bases; nucleotides outside the gene matches: 5. This clone was seen just once. The table came from immunoSEQ multiplex PCR; TCRdb's copy has only in-frame clones and leaves some out. Counted here are fewer than 450,000 clones, about 88% occurring once; the ten biggest clones make up more than 5.5%. This rearrangement joins TRBV7-3 to TRBJ1-1; 8 bases agree with TRBD1. The sample comprised peripheral blood. The source is a woman aged 70-85 years with COVID-19, enrolled during active disease. In DNA form, the CDR3 reads TGTGCCAGCAGCTCCTCAGGGGGCGGCACTGAAGCTTTCTTT. It specifies CASSSSGGGTEAFF.